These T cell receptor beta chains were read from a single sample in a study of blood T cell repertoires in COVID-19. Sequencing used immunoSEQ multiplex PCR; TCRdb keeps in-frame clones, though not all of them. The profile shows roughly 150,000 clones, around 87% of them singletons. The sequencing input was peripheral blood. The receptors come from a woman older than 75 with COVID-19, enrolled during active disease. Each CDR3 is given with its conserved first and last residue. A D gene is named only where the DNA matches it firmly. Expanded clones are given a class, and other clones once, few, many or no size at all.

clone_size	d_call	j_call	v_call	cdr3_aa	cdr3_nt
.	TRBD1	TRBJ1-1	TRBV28	CASSFPVGTGAAFF	TGTGCCAGCAGTTTCCCCGTCGGGACAGGGGCAGCTTTCTTT
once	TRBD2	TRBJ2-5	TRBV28	CASSWTGGLQETQYF	TGTGCCAGCAGTTGGACGGGGGGTTTACAAGAGACCCAGTACTTC
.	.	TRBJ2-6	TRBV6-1	CASSEAGVGANVLTF	TGTGCCAGCAGTGAAGCAGGGGTCGGGGCCAACGTCCTGACTTTC
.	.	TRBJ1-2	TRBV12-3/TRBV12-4	CATSVSTF	TGTGCCACCTCTGTGTCCACCTTC
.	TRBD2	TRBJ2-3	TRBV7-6	CASSLGLASTDTQYF	TGTGCCAGCAGCTTAGGACTAGCGAGCACAGATACGCAGTATTTT
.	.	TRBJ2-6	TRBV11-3	CASSGSRGGGANVLTF	TGTGCCAGCAGCGGGTCCCGGGGAGGTGGGGCCAACGTCCTGACTTTC
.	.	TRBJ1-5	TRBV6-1	CASRGGGVNQPQHF	TGTGCCAGCAGAGGCGGAGGTGTAAATCAGCCCCAGCATTTT
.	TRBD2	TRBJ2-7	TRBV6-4	CASSATGTSDEQYF	TGTGCCAGCAGTGCTACCGGGACTAGCGACGAGCAGTACTTC
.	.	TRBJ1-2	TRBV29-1	CSVSTSGDGGYTF	TGCAGCGTCTCGACCTCGGGGGACGGTGGCTACACCTTC
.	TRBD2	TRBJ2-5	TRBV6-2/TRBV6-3	CASSPGLAEPKETQYF	TGTGCCAGCAGCCCCGGACTAGCAGAACCAAAAGAGACCCAGTACTTC
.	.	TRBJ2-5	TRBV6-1	CASSEPRETQYF	TGTGCCAGCAGTGAGCCCAGGGAGACCCAGTACTTC
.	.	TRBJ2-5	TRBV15	CATSRDVMTGMETQYF	TGTGCCACCAGCAGAGATGTCATGACCGGGATGGAGACCCAGTACTTC
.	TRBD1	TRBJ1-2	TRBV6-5	CASSTGQGARGYTF	TGTGCCAGCAGTACCGGACAGGGGGCGCGTGGCTACACCTTC
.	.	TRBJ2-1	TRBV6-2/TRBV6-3	CASSTGYNEQFF	TGTGCCAGCAGTACAGGGTATAATGAGCAGTTCTTC
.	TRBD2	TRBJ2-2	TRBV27	CASSLLAGKGELFF	TGTGCCAGCAGCCTACTAGCGGGAAAGGGGGAGCTGTTTTTT
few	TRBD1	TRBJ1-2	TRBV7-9	CASSQRSVTGGVYTF	TGTGCCAGCAGCCAAAGGAGCGTGACAGGGGGTGTCTACACCTTC
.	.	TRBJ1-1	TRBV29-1	CSTLTGNTEAFF	TGCAGCACCCTGACAGGGAACACTGAAGCTTTCTTT
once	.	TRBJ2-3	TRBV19	CASSPQGITDTQYF	TGTGCCAGTAGTCCGCAGGGTATCACAGATACGCAGTATTTT
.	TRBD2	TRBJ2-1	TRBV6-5	CASSSSGPYNEQFF	TGTGCCAGCAGCTCTAGCGGCCCTTACAATGAGCAGTTCTTC
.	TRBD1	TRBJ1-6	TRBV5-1	CASTTGTGNNSPLHF	TGCGCCAGTACTACCGGGACAGGAAATAATTCACCCCTCCACTTT
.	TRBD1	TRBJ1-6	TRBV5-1	CASSLQGSNSPLHF	TGCGCCAGCAGCTTACAGGGGAGTAATTCACCCCTCCACTTT
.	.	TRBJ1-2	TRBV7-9	CASSWQDYGYTF	TGTGCCAGCAGCTGGCAGGATTATGGCTACACCTTC
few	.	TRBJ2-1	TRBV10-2	CASSEREHNEQFF	TGCGCCAGCAGTGAGCGGGAGCACAATGAGCAGTTCTTC
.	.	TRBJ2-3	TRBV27	CASSLGGRQSDTQYF	TGTGCCAGCAGTTTAGGAGGCAGGCAATCCGATACGCAGTATTTT
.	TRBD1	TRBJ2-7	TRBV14	CASSPLTGYEQYF	TGTGCCAGCAGCCCCCTGACAGGGTACGAGCAGTACTTC
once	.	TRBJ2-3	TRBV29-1	CSVAVTDTQYF	TGCAGCGTTGCGGTCACAGATACGCAGTATTTT
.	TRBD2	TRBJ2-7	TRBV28	CASSSTIRTSGDQSSYEQYF	TGTGCCAGCAGTTCGACGATTAGGACTAGCGGGGATCAAAGCTCCTACGAGCAGTACTTC
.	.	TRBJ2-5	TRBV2	CASSLIWSETQYF	TGTGCCAGCAGTCTTATTTGGAGTGAGACCCAGTACTTC
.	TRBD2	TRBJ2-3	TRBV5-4	CASSFMGGGTDTQYF	TGTGCCAGCAGCTTCATGGGGGGAGGGACAGATACGCAGTATTTT
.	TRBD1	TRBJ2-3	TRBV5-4	CASSLAGQGRDTQYF	TGTGCCAGCAGCTTGGCTGGACAGGGCAGGGATACGCAGTATTTT
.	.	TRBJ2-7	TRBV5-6	CASSFYTGSSYEQYF	TGTGCCAGCAGCTTTTACACCGGGAGCTCCTACGAGCAGTACTTC
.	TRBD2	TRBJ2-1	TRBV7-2	CASSPQRDPYNEQFF	TGTGCCAGCAGCCCCCAGCGGGACCCCTACAATGAGCAGTTCTTC
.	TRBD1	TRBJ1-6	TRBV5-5	CASSWGQTNSPLHF	TGTGCCAGCAGCTGGGGACAGACGAATTCACCCCTCCACTTT
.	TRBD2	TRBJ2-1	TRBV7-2	CASSGPGGGTEQFF	TGTGCCAGCAGCGGACCCGGGGGAGGGACTGAGCAGTTCTTC
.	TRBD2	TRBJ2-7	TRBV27	CASRTLAGEYEQYF	TGTGCCAGCAGGACACTAGCGGGAGAGTACGAGCAGTACTTC
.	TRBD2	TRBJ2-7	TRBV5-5	CASTSSETSGFYEQYF	TGTGCCAGCACATCTTCGGAGACTAGCGGATTCTACGAGCAGTACTTC
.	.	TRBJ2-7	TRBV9	CASSLGSWGEQYF	TGTGCCAGCAGCTTGGGGAGTTGGGGCGAGCAGTACTTC
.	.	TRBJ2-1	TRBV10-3	CAISGGSYNEQFF	TGTGCCATCAGCGGGGGTAGCTACAATGAGCAGTTCTTC
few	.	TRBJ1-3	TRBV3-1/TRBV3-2	CASSQAAQLGNTIYF	TGTGCCAGCAGCCAAGCTGCACAGTTAGGAAACACCATATATTTT
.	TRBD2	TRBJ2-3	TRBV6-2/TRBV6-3	CASSPRLAGGPDTQYF	TGTGCCAGCAGTCCAAGACTAGCGGGAGGGCCAGATACGCAGTATTTT
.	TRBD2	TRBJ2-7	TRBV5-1	CASSLWTAGDYEQYF	TGCGCCAGCAGCTTATGGACGGCGGGAGACTACGAGCAGTACTTC
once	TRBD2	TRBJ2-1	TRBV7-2	CASSPPGGAGNEQFF	TGTGCCAGCAGCCCCCCCGGGGGGGCTGGAAATGAGCAGTTCTTC
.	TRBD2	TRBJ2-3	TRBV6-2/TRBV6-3	CASSWNHLAGDTQYF	TGTGCCAGCAGTTGGAATCACCTAGCGGGAGATACGCAGTATTTT
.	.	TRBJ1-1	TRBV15	CATSSYTGQSNTEAFF	TGTGCCACCAGCAGTTACACAGGGCAATCCAACACTGAAGCTTTCTTT
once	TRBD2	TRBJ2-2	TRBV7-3	CASSKTSGHNTGELFF	TGTGCCAGCAGCAAGACTAGCGGCCATAACACCGGGGAGCTGTTTTTT
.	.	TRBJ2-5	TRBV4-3	CASSQVAGSGTQYF	TGCGCCAGCAGCCAGGTAGCCGGATCCGGGACCCAGTACTTC
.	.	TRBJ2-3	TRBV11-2	CASSSTSWADTQYF	TGTGCCAGCAGTTCCACTAGCTGGGCAGATACGCAGTATTTT
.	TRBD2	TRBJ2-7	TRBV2	CASSEMVGTSNSYEQYF	TGTGCCAGCAGTGAAATGGTTGGGACTAGCAATTCTTACGAGCAGTACTTC
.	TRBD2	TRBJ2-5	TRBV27	CASSLSGTSGSETQYF	TGTGCCAGCAGTTTATCGGGGACTAGCGGGAGCGAGACCCAGTACTTC
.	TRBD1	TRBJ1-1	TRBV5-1	CASSSTGGNTEAFF	TGCGCCAGCAGCTCAACAGGGGGGAACACTGAAGCTTTCTTT
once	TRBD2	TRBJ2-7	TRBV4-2	CASSQEREASCEQYF	TGTGCCAGCAGCCAAGAGCGGGAGGCGTCCTGCGAGCAGTACTTC